The entry below describes one T cell receptor beta chain. As yet, its antigen is unknown. Libraries were prepared by immunoSEQ multiplex PCR; TCRdb keeps only in-frame clonotypes and omits some of them. The data show about 26,000 clones, over 70% seen once. The data stem from a study of STAT5B mutations in CD4+ large granular lymphocyte leukemia. Points from the study as a whole: Without putative leukemic clones, patient CD4-sorted repertoires remained more clonal than healthy CD4+ repertoires. Main leukemic clonotypes were patient-specific, but approximately 25% appeared at low frequency elsewhere.

Germline values: CDR1 MDHEN, CDR2 SYDVKM. The CDR3 loop spans 14 amino acids. After removal of 7 bases from V and 4 bases from J, the junction contained 8 bases not matched to a gene. Source material: CD4+ T cells from blood buffy coats. This TCR was sampled from a human donor in good health. This chain connects TRBV28 to TRBJ1-1; 8 nucleotides agree with TRBD1. CDR3: CASTKDRVGTEAFF. The CDR3 DNA follows: TGTGCCAGCACCAAGGACAGGGTAGGCACTGAAGCTTTCTTT.